The sequence of this T cell receptor beta chain was determined in a study of blood T cell repertoires in COVID-19. About the study: The analysed material was cDNA or gDNA that came from T cells, B-cell-depleted T cells, or PBMCs.

TCRdb's copy holds only in-frame clones and misses some; the assay was immunoSEQ multiplex PCR. Of 50,000 or so clones in the sample, approximately 85% were seen once. V was clipped by 3 bases and J by 4 bases; unmatched bases: 4. CDR3 length: 14 residues. Germline values: CDR1 SGHDT, CDR2 YYEEEE. This chain uses TRBV5-6 with TRBJ2-7; 10 bases line up with TRBD2. This clonotype originated in a human donor in a cohort sampled during active COVID-19. What was sequenced was peripheral blood. The CDR3 loop is CASSYGTSDYEQYF. In DNA, the CDR3 is TGTGCCAGCAGCTACGGGACTAGCGATTACGAGCAGTACTTC.